A single sample gave rise to the 5 T cell receptor delta chains below, sequenced in a study of γδ T cells in repeated Plasmodium falciparum infection. Flow sorting of PBMC yielded separate Vgamma9/Vdelta2+ and Vdelta2-negative gammadelta T cell populations for bulk repertoire analysis. TCRdb redid clone calling on the multiplex PCR reads using CATT. The table includes around 50,000 delta-chain clones, 1.5% to 2% detected once. Sample: gamma-delta T cells from blood. The source of these receptors is a pool of human donors (malaria-infected and uninfected, not separated).

About this clone itself: TCRdb's entry gives the protein of a much larger clone, which mismatches this DNA's translation at residue 8, likely from a read error; the protein reported here is translated from the DNA. The J gene is TRDJ1, the V gene TRDV1; unclear D gene. The J gene, absent from TCRdb, was called here by matching the DNA to germline. This CDR3 has 19 amino acids. Germline V lookup: CDR1 TSWWSYY, CDR2 QGS. V lost 2 bases and J lost 9, with 31 bases in between. CDR3 protein: CALGEFSERFRTGFKELIF. The DNA for the CDR3 is TGTGCTCTTGGGGAATTCTCTGAAAGATTCCGTACCGGGTTTAAGGAACTCATCTTT.

Only a few counts were recorded for this clone. Translating this DNA gives a protein that differs at residue 16 from the TCRdb one, which belongs to a much larger clone; a read error is likely, and the protein shown is this translation. This chain links TRDV1 with TRDJ1; the match to TRDD3 covers 9 bases. Germline matching of the DNA provided the J gene here, since TCRdb leaves it blank. CDR1 is TSWWSYY, CDR2 QGS, per germline. The CDR3 length is 21 residues. Here the CDR3 reads CALGLPFLPAGLGDRSRGLIF. As DNA, the CDR3 is TGTGCCCTTGGGCTCCCGTTCCTACCGGCAGGTCTGGGGGATCGCAGTCGGGGACTCATCTTT.

Comment on this clone: It differs at one base from a far larger clone, so likely a read error. The same CDR3 arises from other DNA sequences in this sample as well. The chain couples TRDV1 to TRDJ1, with a weak D call TRDD2 (6 bases). TCRdb is silent on the J gene; assignment here came from matching the DNA to germline. Germline CDR1 TSWWSYY, CDR2 QGS. The CDR3 is 25 amino acids. The germline V and J ends were trimmed by 2 bases and 1 base, with 41 bases remaining between them. CDR3 amino acids: CALGESTEQATSYPHWYMGTDKLIF. Here the CDR3 DNA reads TGTGCTCTTGGGGAAAGTACTGAGCAGGCTACGTCCTACCCTCACTGGTATATGGGCACCGATAAACTCATCTTT.

This clone was counted a few times. The protein that TCRdb holds for this DNA derives from a much larger clone and differs from the translated DNA at residue 7, which likely indicates a read error; the protein shown here is translated from the DNA. CDR3 DNA sequence: TGTGCTCTTGGGGAGCTTTCTAGGTCTTGGGGCCGAGCTACTGGGGGATACCCCACCGATAAACTCATCTTT. This encodes CALGELSRSWGRATGGYPTDKLIF. The chain links TRDV1 to TRDJ1; 12 nucleotides line up with TRDD3. The J gene was missing in TCRdb and was found by matching the end of the DNA to germline. With V trimmed by 3 bases and J by 1 base, 27 bases remained unmatched. Germline V lookup: CDR1 TSWWSYY, CDR2 QGS. The CDR3 is 24 amino acids.

This clone was detected many times. TCRdb pairs this DNA with a much larger clone's protein that differs at residue 9, likely a read error; the protein shown was translated from the DNA. The rearrangement uses TRDV1 and TRDJ1; D is perhaps TRDD3 (7 bases). V was clipped by 3 bases and J by 10 bases, with 27 bases between them. Germline V gene sequence: CDR1 TSWWSYY, CDR2 QGS. This CDR3 region has 17 residues. The CDR3 DNA follows: TGTGCTCTTGGGGAGCCTTCCCCTCCTTTGGGGGAGGCCAGACTCATCTTT. Translation gives CALGEPSPPLGEARLIF.